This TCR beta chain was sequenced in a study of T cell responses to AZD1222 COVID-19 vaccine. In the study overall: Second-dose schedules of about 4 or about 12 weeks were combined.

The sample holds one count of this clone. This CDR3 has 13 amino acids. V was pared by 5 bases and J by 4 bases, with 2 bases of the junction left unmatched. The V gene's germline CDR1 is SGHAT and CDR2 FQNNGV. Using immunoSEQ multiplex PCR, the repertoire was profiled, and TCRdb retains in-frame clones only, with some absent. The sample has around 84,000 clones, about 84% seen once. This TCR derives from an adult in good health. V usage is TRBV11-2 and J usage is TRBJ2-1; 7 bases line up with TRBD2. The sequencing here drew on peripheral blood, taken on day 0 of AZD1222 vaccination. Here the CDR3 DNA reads TGTGCCAGCAGCAAAGCGGGGTACAATGAGCAGTTCTTC. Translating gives CASSKAGYNEQFF.